This is a list of T cell receptor beta chains from one sample in a study of shared clonotypes between healthy human individuals. The protocol was immunoSEQ multiplex PCR, while the TCRdb copy is restricted to in-frame clones and leaves out a portion. The sample lists about 800,000 clones; 95% to 97% were seen once. What was sequenced was naive CD8+ T cells sorted from blood. These receptors all stem from a young man in good health. The conserved cysteine and the conserved F or W are not part of the CDR3 here. The size field is filled for only some rows; it gives once, few, many or a size class.

>.|TRBV7-8
ASSLAGGGNTEAF
>.|TRBV5-1
ASSLETGRGYGYT
>.|TRBV11-2
ASSAPDRSSYEQY
>once|TRBV28
ASSLDRVTDTQY
>.|TRBV7-9
ASSILTSGYTDTQY
>.|TRBV5-1
ASSLVSGTVDEQY
>.|TRBV5-4
ASSPETLYGYT
>.|TRBV9
ASSVLGDGGPDEAF
>.|TRBV7-9
ASSSPGLAPYEQY
>.|TRBV7-9
ASREGNYNEQF
>.|TRBV14
ASSQDWGFTGELF
>.|TRBV4-1
ASMGSSVNTEAF
>.|TRBV5-1
ASSIGQGALGEQY
>once|TRBV28
ASSLYTTDTQY
>once|TRBV7-9
ASSLGGTGGDQPQH
>.|TRBV7-9
ASSGTGDRGRETQY
>.|TRBV5-1
ASSLDWTSGSLGNEQF
>.|TRBV28
ASELGYEQY
>.|TRBV29-1
SVAAGLAGGTSYNEQF
>once|TRBV4-1
ASSQRGTTSYEQY
>.|TRBV29-1
SVERAGFYGYT
>.|TRBV7-8
ASSLTGDTGELF
>.|TRBV29-1
SVGGGVLETYEQY
>.|TRBV5-4
ASSLADETSGFQETQY
>.|TRBV11-3
ASSLTASYEQY
>.|TRBV30
AWGTGSPPGANVLT
>.|TRBV6-5
ASLGESSEQF
>.|TRBV30
AWSVIQGTGELF
>.|TRBV9
ASSDRDFTYNEQF
>.|TRBV9
ASREQVLETQY
>.|TRBV5-8
ASSPNYEQY
>.|TRBV27
ASSSLAGDATGELF
>.|TRBV5-1
ASSLVVPGGPGANVLT
>.|TRBV7-9
ASSLGREKLF
>.|TRBV2
ASSRPGRGTDTQY
>.|TRBV18
ASSPPNRHGEGNEQF
>.|TRBV2
ASSADSRDTQY
>once|TRBV7-3
ASSPPERLAHNEQF
>few|TRBV5-1
ASSLRGTGGFSYNEQF
>.|TRBV7-9
ASSLISQGDTEAF
>.|TRBV5-1
ASSSPGLGTPAGQF
>.|TRBV6-5
ASSYTRPSSGNTIY
>.|TRBV11-2
ASSPEWEGEQF
>.|TRBV9
ASSVGGKTSSYNEQF
>.|TRBV20-1
SAWRAGELF
>.|TRBV25-1
ASSWGNEQY
>.|TRBV11-2
ASSTRYSGGPDEDTQY
>.|TRBV13
ASSQERNTGELF